This T cell receptor beta chain was identified during a study of cytomegalovirus exposure and HLA in healthy donors. Findings and caveats of the study: The authors later found HLA-associated TCR beta chains more clonally expanded than equally common others.

This clone was observed a single time. The antigen is not known. 60 Vbeta and 13 Jbeta primers were used in PCR. Assay: immunoSEQ multiplex PCR; the TCRdb copy retains only in-frame clones and omits some. Of about 160,000 clones in the sample, roughly 87% are singletons; the top ten hold around 0.85%. The TCR comes from a woman in her 30s in good health and CMV-seronegative. Sequenced material: PBMCs.

CDR3 sequence (DNA): TGTGCCAGCAGCGTAATGTCAGTGGGGGGTAGAACCGGGGAGCTGTTTTTT. Translated, it gives CASSVMSVGGRTGELFF. The chain combines TRBV9 with TRBJ2-2; D is perhaps TRBD2 (6 bases). Germline loops: CDR1 SGDLS, CDR2 YYNGEE. V lost 1 base and J lost 5, with 18 bases in between. This CDR3 is 17 amino acids long.